Listed below are T cell receptor beta chains from one sample, sequenced in a study of beta chain features in type 1 diabetes. TCRdb's table, derived via immunoSEQ multiplex PCR, lists solely in-frame clones and lacks some. Here the sample spans over 500,000 clones, 15% being singletons. The specimen was naive CD4+ T cells from blood. The receptor set was obtained from a young man in good health. The CDR3 runs from the conserved cysteine through the conserved F or W. Fields, in order: clone size, V gene, J gene, D gene, CDR3 DNA, CDR3 protein. A D gene is named only where the DNA matches it firmly. Size is omitted from some rows. Given values are once, few, many or a class for expanded clones.

few	TRBV29-1	TRBJ2-5	.	TGCAGCGCAGGGTTAGAGACCCAGTACTTC	CSAGLETQYF
.	TRBV9	TRBJ1-1	TRBD1	TGTGCCAGCAACAAGGACAGGGAGTCCACTGAAGCTTTCTTT	CASNKDRESTEAFF
.	TRBV7-9	TRBJ1-1	TRBD1	TGTGCCAGCAGCTTGGGGGACAGGAACACTGAAGCTTTCTTT	CASSLGDRNTEAFF
.	TRBV9	TRBJ1-2	.	TGTGCCAGCAGCCCTAAGGGGAATGTAGGCTATGGCTACACCTTC	CASSPKGNVGYGYTF
.	TRBV19	TRBJ1-6	.	TGTGCCAGTAGTACACGGACAGTCCATAATTCACCCCTCCACTTT	CASSTRTVHNSPLHF
few	TRBV7-9	TRBJ2-7	.	TGTGCCAGCAGCTTACTGACAGGCGGCGAGCAGTACTTC	CASSLLTGGEQYF
.	TRBV4-1	TRBJ2-3	TRBD2	TGCGCCAGCAGCCACACGGCCACACTAGCGCGGAACACAGATACGCAGTATTTT	CASSHTATLARNTDTQYF
.	TRBV9	TRBJ1-5	.	TGTGCCAGCAGCGTAGGAGACAATCAGCCCCAGCATTTT	CASSVGDNQPQHF
few	TRBV7-9	TRBJ1-3	.	TGTGCCAGCACCCTTAGGCTGGGGGTCGTTGGTGGAAACACCATATATTTT	CASTLRLGVVGGNTIYF
few	TRBV29-1	TRBJ1-1	.	TGCAGCGTTGGTTCAGGGAACACTGAAGCTTTCTTT	CSVGSGNTEAFF
few	TRBV4-3	TRBJ2-3	TRBD2	TGCGCCAGCAGCCAGGGACTAGCGGGAGGGGGGACAGATACGCAGTATTTT	CASSQGLAGGGTDTQYF
.	TRBV30	TRBJ2-4	TRBD2	TGTGCCTGGAGTGACCGACTAGCGGGGGGCCCACTAGCCAAAAACATTCAGTACTTC	CAWSDRLAGGPLAKNIQYF
.	TRBV9	TRBJ2-1	TRBD1	TGTGCCAGCAGAGGGCCGGGACAGGGGAACAATGAGCAGTTCTTC	CASRGPGQGNNEQFF
few	TRBV29-1	TRBJ1-1	TRBD1	TGCAGCGTTGATAAGGACAGGGGCACTGAAGCTTTCTTT	CSVDKDRGTEAFF
.	TRBV27	TRBJ1-5	.	TGTGCCACCAAACGCATAATGAACAGCAATCAGCCCCAGCATTTT	CATKRIMNSNQPQHF
.	TRBV5-4	TRBJ2-7	TRBD1	TGTGCCAGCAGCCACAAGACAGGGAAGGACGAGCAGTACTTC	CASSHKTGKDEQYF
few	TRBV20-1	TRBJ1-1	.	TGCAGTTCCAGGGAGGCTGAAGCTTTCTTT	CSSREAEAFF
.	TRBV5-6	TRBJ1-5	.	TGTGCCAGCAGCTTAAGGGCAGTTAGCAATCAGCCCCAGCATTTT	CASSLRAVSNQPQHF
few	TRBV19	TRBJ2-2	.	TGTGCCAGTAGTATAAGGGATACCGGGGAGCTGTTTTTT	CASSIRDTGELFF
.	TRBV7-3	TRBJ2-3	TRBD1	TGTGCCAGCAGCTGGACAGGAGCCACAGATACGCAGTATTTT	CASSWTGATDTQYF
few	TRBV29-1	TRBJ1-2	.	TGCAGCGTTGTCAAGGGGGACTATGGCTACACCTTC	CSVVKGDYGYTF
once	TRBV7-9	TRBJ2-7	.	TGTGCCAGCAGCTTAACGGACAGACCCTACGAGCAGTACTTC	CASSLTDRPYEQYF
few	TRBV7-8	TRBJ1-6	.	TGTGCCAGCAGCTTAGTCTTATCCGATTCACCCCTCCACTTT	CASSLVLSDSPLHF
.	TRBV7-2	TRBJ1-1	TRBD1	TGTGCCAGCAGCCCCGAAGGGGGCTACACTGAAGCTTTCTTT	CASSPEGGYTEAFF
.	TRBV14	TRBJ2-5	TRBD2	TGTGCCAGCAGCCGCCGACTAGCGGAAATACAAGAGACCCAGTACTTC	CASSRRLAEIQETQYF
few	TRBV7-3	TRBJ2-6	.	TGTGCCAGCACCAACTCTGGGGCCAACGTCCTGACTTTC	CASTNSGANVLTF
few	TRBV7-2	TRBJ2-2	TRBD1	TGTGCCAGCAGCTTAGGGGACAGGGTACTCACGAACACCGGGGAGCTGTTTTTT	CASSLGDRVLTNTGELFF
.	TRBV15	TRBJ2-2	.	TGTGCCACCAGCAGAGATCGAGGAGTTGGGGAGCTGTTTTTT	CATSRDRGVGELFF
.	TRBV5-1	TRBJ2-7	TRBD1	TGCGCCAGCAGCTTGGTGGTATCCGGGACAGGCCTATGGGAGCAGTACTTC	CASSLVVSGTGLWEQYF
.	TRBV6-6	TRBJ2-7	TRBD1	TGTGCCAGCAGCCCTAAGACAGGGCAGTTCCTCGGGCAGTACTTC	CASSPKTGQFLGQYF
.	TRBV25-1	TRBJ2-7	TRBD2	TGTGCCAGCAGTGAATCCCTAGCGGGCTCCTACGAGCAGTACTTC	CASSESLAGSYEQYF
few	TRBV4-2	TRBJ2-5	.	TGTGCCAGCAGCGACACTCTCGGGGGGACCCAGTACTTC	CASSDTLGGTQYF
.	TRBV5-4	TRBJ2-3	.	TGTGCCAGCAGATTTGGTACCCAAGATACGCAGTATTTT	CASRFGTQDTQYF
.	TRBV5-1	TRBJ1-5	.	TGCGCCAGCAGCTTGACAGGGTATAATCAGCCCCAGCATTTT	CASSLTGYNQPQHF
.	TRBV19	TRBJ2-1	.	TGTGCCAGTAGTATGGCAGGGGTCCTGATCTTC	CASSMAGVLIF
.	TRBV7-9	TRBJ2-4	.	TGTGCCAGCAGCTTAGGCGGTGAAAACATTCAGTACTTC	CASSLGGENIQYF
once	TRBV7-7	TRBJ2-1	TRBD2	TGTGCCAGCAGCCACAGTCTAGCGGGAGTAGGCAATGAGCAGTTCTTC	CASSHSLAGVGNEQFF
.	TRBV4-1	TRBJ2-7	.	TGCGCCAGCAGCTCCATCGGACGGATCTACGAGCAGTACTTC	CASSSIGRIYEQYF
.	TRBV7-2	TRBJ2-1	TRBD2	TGTGCCAGCAGCGCCCGACTAGCGGGAGCGGGTACGTTCTTC	CASSARLAGAGTFF
.	TRBV4-1	TRBJ2-1	TRBD1	TGCGCCAGCAGCCTCAACTCCTTCGGACAGGGCGGCTACAATGAGCAGTTCTTC	CASSLNSFGQGGYNEQFF
.	TRBV5-1	TRBJ2-5	TRBD1	TGCGCCAGCAGCCCAACACGGGACAGCTGGACCCAGTACTTC	CASSPTRDSWTQYF
few	TRBV5-4	TRBJ2-5	.	TGTGCCAGCAGCTTGGCCCTACTAGCTGGTGTCGAGACCCAGTACTTC	CASSLALLAGVETQYF
.	TRBV7-3	TRBJ2-1	TRBD1	TGTGCCAGCAGCTTCGACAGGGGTCAACACAATGAGCAGTTCTTC	CASSFDRGQHNEQFF
.	TRBV29-1	TRBJ1-2	.	TGCAGCGTCCAACGAGAGAATGGCTACACCTTC	CSVQRENGYTF
.	TRBV7-8	TRBJ2-5	.	TGTGCCAGCAGCTTTACGACGGAAGAGACCCAGTACTTC	CASSFTTEETQYF
.	TRBV4-3	TRBJ1-1	.	TGCGCCAGCAGCCCGACAGTGAACACTGAAGCTTTCTTT	CASSPTVNTEAFF
.	TRBV28	TRBJ2-5	.	TGTGCCAGCAGGCCCCCGGTCGCAGGGGAAGAGACCCAGTACTTC	CASRPPVAGEETQYF
.	TRBV6-6	TRBJ1-2	.	TGTGCCAGCAAGGAGGTGGGGATTTATGGCTACACCTTC	CASKEVGIYGYTF
few	TRBV30	TRBJ1-4	.	TGTGCCTGGAGTGGGGTCACCCTGGAACTGTTTTTT	CAWSGVTLELFF
few	TRBV6-5	TRBJ1-2	TRBD1	TGTGCCAGCAGTTACTTAGCAGGGGGCAACTATGGCTACACCTTC	CASSYLAGGNYGYTF
.	TRBV2	TRBJ2-7	.	TGTGCCAGCAGTAACCACCTGGTAGCTTACGAGCAGTACTTC	CASSNHLVAYEQYF
.	TRBV9	TRBJ1-3	TRBD1	TGTGCCAGCAGCGCCGGGACAGGGGACAATGGAAACACCATATATTTT	CASSAGTGDNGNTIYF
few	TRBV15	TRBJ2-1	.	TGTGCCACCGGGTTCAGGAGCTCCTACAATGAGCAGTTCTTC	CATGFRSSYNEQFF